The 18 T cell receptor beta chains listed next were all sequenced from one sample in a study of blood T cell repertoires in COVID-19. Measured with immunoSEQ multiplex PCR; TCRdb has only the in-frame clones, and not every one. The sample yields some 130,000 clones, roughly nine tenths seen once. Material for sequencing was peripheral blood. Receptors were obtained from a man between 50 and 59 years old with active COVID-19.

The chain uses TRBV5-1 and TRBJ2-3; TRBD2 aligns across 10 bases. This CDR3 comprises 16 residues. Germline CDR1 is SGHRS and CDR2 is YFSETQ. V lost 2 bases and J lost 2; bases outside the gene matches: 5. The CDR3 sequence is CASSFVLAGYTDTQYF. DNA of the CDR3: TGCGCCAGCAGCTTCGTACTAGCGGGATACACAGATACGCAGTATTTT.

In this sample, this clone turned up a few times. The chain is built from TRBV29-1 and TRBJ1-5; TRBD1 matches at 7 bases. Germline loops: CDR1 SQVTM, CDR2 ANQGSEA. Losses at the gene ends were 5 bases for V and 2 bases for J; bases not matched to a gene: 6. The CDR3 contains 14 residues. In nucleotides, the CDR3 is TGCAGCGTTAGCGGACAGGAGGGCAATCAGCCCCAGCATTTT. Translated: CSVSGQEGNQPQHF.

This chain uses TRBV6-5 with TRBJ1-1; D might be TRBD1 (5 bases). The V gene lost 6 bases and the J gene lost 11 bases, with 22 bases spanning the gap. CDR1 is MNHEY, CDR2 SVGAGI, per germline. This CDR3 region has 14 residues. This CDR3 reads CASRGSGGGSGAFF. The CDR3 bases are TGTGCCAGCAGGGGGTCTGGGGGGGGATCCGGGGCTTTCTTT.

V gene TRBV18 combines with J gene TRBJ1-1, with D possibly being TRBD1 (5 bases). Germline CDR1 is KGHSH and CDR2 is LQKENI. The V and J ends lost 0 bases and 4 bases respectively, with 15 bases between them. The CDR3 is made up of 16 amino acids. This CDR3 is CASSPPEGARGTEAFF. The CDR3, as DNA: TGTGCCAGCTCACCACCGGAAGGGGCGCGAGGCACTGAAGCTTTCTTT.

This clone was recorded only once. The chain carries TRBV5-8 and TRBJ2-1; 12 bases are shared with TRBD2. With V trimmed by 7 bases and J by 8 bases, 13 bases remained unmatched. This CDR3 comprises 16 residues. Germline CDR1 is SGHTS and CDR2 is YDEGEE. The CDR3 spells CASGRRLAGVTYEQFF. The CDR3 region has the DNA TGTGCCAGCGGAAGGAGACTAGCGGGAGTTACGTATGAGCAGTTCTTC.

The chain joins TRBV6-2 or TRBV6-3 to TRBJ2-7; a possible D gene is TRBD2 (5 bases). The CDR3 sequence is 15 residues long. V lost 0 bases and J 2 bases, leaving 11 bases between the germline ends. The germline V gene has CDR1 MNHEY and CDR2 SVGEGT. The CDR3 nucleotides read TGTGCCAGCAGTTACTCGAGGGTGGGGACCTACGAGCAGTACTTC. Translated, it gives CASSYSRVGTYEQYF.

The rearrangement links TRBV29-1 to TRBJ2-7; 12 bases match TRBD1. The CDR3 sequence is 15 residues long. Losses at the gene ends were 6 bases for V and 3 bases for J; bases not matched to a gene: 9. Germline lookup yields CDR1 SQVTM and CDR2 ANQGSEA. DNA for the CDR3: TGCAGCGTCCCCGGGACAGGGGGCCCGATCTACGAGCAGTACTTC. Translating it yields CSVPGTGGPIYEQYF.

The chain joins TRBV19 to TRBJ2-6; TRBD1 might be the D (5 bases). Germline loops: CDR1 LNHDA, CDR2 SQIVND (reference sequence). The germline V and J ends were trimmed by 3 bases and 2 bases, with 20 bases remaining between them. The CDR3 is 19 residues long. The CDR3 DNA reads TGTGCCAGTAGTATTCACATCTCCGGCAGGGTAGCTGGGGCCAACGTCCTGACTTTC. This translates into CASSIHISGRVAGANVLTF.

This sequence joins TRBV7-2 and TRBJ1-2; possible D gene TRBD1, 6 bases. Trimming cost V 5 bases and J 4 bases, with 17 bases left between them. The germline CDR1 and CDR2 sequences are SGHTA and FQGNSA. This CDR3 spans 15 amino acids. The CDR3 DNA reads TGTGCCAGCAGCAGAATCGACAGGCCACCCTATGGCTACACCTTC. Protein product: CASSRIDRPPYGYTF.

The chain is built from TRBV6-6 and TRBJ2-1; perhaps TRBD1 as D (6 bases). This CDR3 is built from 14 residues. Germline V gives CDR1 MNHNY, CDR2 SVGAGI (reference sequence). V lost 6 bases to trimming and J lost 8 bases, with 17 bases between them. CDR3 protein: CASRNQGLGHEQFF. CDR3 coding DNA: TGTGCCAGCAGGAATCAGGGGTTGGGGCATGAGCAGTTCTTC.

The CDR3 region has the DNA TGCGCCAGCAGTTCGCGATCGGACACCTTGAACACTGAAGCTTTCTTT. Its translation: CASSSRSDTLNTEAFF. The J gene is TRBJ1-1, the V gene TRBV5-1, with D perhaps TRBD1 (5 bases). Trimming cost V 5 bases and J 0 bases, with 17 bases left between them. This CDR3 is 16 amino acids long. CDR1 is SGHRS, CDR2 YFSETQ, per germline.

The chain uses TRBV7-9 and TRBJ1-4, with 11 bases aligning to TRBD1. Trimming cost V 5 bases and J 6 bases; bases outside gene matches: 2. Germline CDR1 is SEHNR and CDR2 is FQNEAQ (reference sequence). CDR3 length: 14 amino acids. CDR3 amino acids: CASSVGQGDEKLFF. The CDR3 DNA is TGTGCCAGCAGCGTGGGACAGGGGGATGAAAAACTGTTTTTT.

This chain joins TRBV11-3 and TRBJ2-1; weak D call: TRBD2 (6 bases). CDR1 is SGHNT, CDR2 YENEEA, per germline. There are 15 residues in the CDR3. Between the trimmed V and J ends, which lost 1 base and 1 base, there was a span of 8 bases. CDR3 in DNA: TGTGCCAGCAGCTTAGCCCTAGCGTCCTACAATGAGCAGTTCTTC. Translation: CASSLALASYNEQFF.

The V gene is TRBV6-5, the J gene TRBJ2-1, with D perhaps TRBD2 (5 bases). Trimming pared 6 bases from V and 9 bases from J, leaving 18 bases between. CDR1 and CDR2 from the germline V gene are MNHEY and SVGAGI. This CDR3 is 14 amino acids long. CDR3 DNA: TGTGCCAGCAGCCGACGGGGTTCGGCGGGTGAGCAGTTCTTC. Translated, it gives CASSRRGSAGEQFF.

This clone was seen a single time. V gene TRBV2 combines with J gene TRBJ1-2; D ambiguous. CDR1 and CDR2 (germline): SNHLY, FYNNEI. V was clipped by 9 bases and J by 7 bases, with 18 bases between them. The CDR3 spans 13 residues. This CDR3 is CARGSLGQRGYTF. The CDR3 DNA follows: TGTGCCAGGGGCTCCTTGGGCCAACGTGGCTACACCTTC.

V is TRBV6-5 and J is TRBJ1-5; tentative D call: TRBD1 (5 bases). The V end lost 6 bases, the J end lost 2 bases, and 14 bases lay between the germline ends. The CDR3 has 15 residues. Germline CDR1 is MNHEY and CDR2 is SVGAGI. CDR3 in DNA: TGTGCCAGCAGGAAGGGGTCGGGTGGCAATCAGCCCCAGCATTTT. It yields the protein CASRKGSGGNQPQHF.

The J gene is TRBJ1-1, the V gene TRBV6-5, with a weak D call TRBD1 (5 bases). CDR1 MNHEY and CDR2 SVGAGI come from the germline V gene. Trimming removed 6 bases from V and 4 bases from J, with 15 bases in between. The CDR3 is 14 residues long. The CDR3 reads CASRDSGGGTEAFF. In DNA form, the CDR3 reads TGTGCCAGCAGGGATAGCGGGGGTGGCACTGAAGCTTTCTTT.

In nucleotides, the CDR3 is TGTGCCACAGGGTACTCTGGAAACACCATATATTTT. Translation gives CATGYSGNTIYF. This rearrangement joins TRBV25-1 to TRBJ1-3, with a possible D match to TRBD1 (5 bases). Germline V lookup: CDR1 MGHDK, CDR2 SYGVNS. This CDR3 spans 12 amino acids. Between the trimmed V and J ends, which lost 10 bases and 0 bases, there was a span of 7 bases.